One and the same sample provided the 23 T cell receptor beta chains below, sequenced in a study of blood T cell repertoires in COVID-19. Profiled with immunoSEQ multiplex PCR; TCRdb holds only in-frame clones, not every one. The sample holds fewer than 350,000 clones, 85% seen once. Sequenced sample: PBMCs or T cells enriched from blood (not recorded which). The source is a woman aged 25 to 39 who had been exposed to COVID-19.

The chain couples TRBV9 to TRBJ1-1; maybe TRBD1 (5 bases). V gave up 0 bases and J gave up 3 bases, with 12 bases separating them. Germline V lookup: CDR1 SGDLS, CDR2 YYNGEE. CDR3 length: 15 amino acids. The CDR3 sequence: CASSVGVREDTEAFF. CDR3 bases: TGTGCCAGCAGCGTAGGGGTCAGGGAGGACACTGAAGCTTTCTTT. The whole variable domain, filled in from reference TRBV9 and TRBJ1-1, reads DSGVTQTPKHLITATGQRVTLRCSPRSGDLSVYWYQQSLDQGLQFLIQYYNGEERAKGNILERFSAQQFPDLHSELNLSSLELGDSALYFCASSVGVREDTEAFFGQGTRLTVV.

The CDR3: CASRIDRVGGYTF. The CDR3 region has the DNA TGTGCCAGCAGGATCGACAGGGTGGGAGGCTACACCTTC. The chain has TRBV6-5 and TRBJ1-2, with 7 bases that match TRBD1. The length of the CDR3 is 13 residues. The germline CDR1 and CDR2 sequences are MNHEY and SVGAGI. J gave up 8 bases and V 6 bases, and 9 bases lay outside the gene matches.

The chain links TRBV19 to TRBJ2-5; the D is unclear. CDR1 and CDR2 (germline): LNHDA, SQIVND (reference sequence). Trimming left V 1 base short and J 1 base short, with 7 bases between. This CDR3 is built from 14 residues. CDR3 coding DNA: TGTGCCAGTAGTATAGGCAACAGCCAAGAGACCCAGTACTTC. This translates into CASSIGNSQETQYF.

The rearrangement joins TRBV14 to TRBJ1-3, with D hard to call. V was trimmed by 0 bases and J by 0 bases, leaving 6 bases between them. CDR1 and CDR2 from the germline V gene are SGHDN and FVKESK. The CDR3 runs to 15 residues. CDR3 protein: CASSQEWASGNTIYF. The DNA of the CDR3 is TGTGCCAGCAGCCAAGAGTGGGCCTCTGGAAACACCATATATTTT.

The chain recombines TRBV28 with TRBJ1-4, with TRBD1 matching 10 bases. Germline V CDR1 and CDR2: MDHEN, SYDVKM. The CDR3 is made up of 14 amino acids. The trim removed 6 bases at V and 7 bases at J, leaving 5 bases unmatched. This CDR3 reads CASRRTGGSEKLFF. In DNA form, the CDR3 reads TGTGCCAGCAGGCGGACAGGGGGAAGTGAAAAACTGTTTTTT. Based on the CDR3 plus reference TRBV28 and TRBJ1-4, the full variable domain is DVKVTQSSRYLVKRTGEKVFLECVQDMDHENMFWYRQDPGLGLRLIYFSYDVKMKEKGDIPEGYSVSREKKERFSLILESASTNQTSMYLCASRRTGGSEKLFFGSGTQLSVL.

This chain links TRBV9 with TRBJ1-1; unclear D gene. The CDR3 is made up of 15 amino acids. Germline CDR1 SGDLS, CDR2 YYNGEE. Trimming took off 0 bases at V and 0 bases at J, with 9 bases between the two ends. This chain's CDR3 is CASSVEQAMNTEAFF. In DNA, the CDR3 is TGTGCCAGCAGCGTAGAGCAGGCTATGAACACTGAAGCTTTCTTT. Using reference TRBV9 and TRBJ1-1 for the parts outside the CDR3, the full variable domain is DSGVTQTPKHLITATGQRVTLRCSPRSGDLSVYWYQQSLDQGLQFLIQYYNGEERAKGNILERFSAQQFPDLHSELNLSSLELGDSALYFCASSVEQAMNTEAFFGQGTRLTVV.

The chain recombines TRBV27 with TRBJ2-1; TRBD2 matches at 10 bases. Germline lookup yields CDR1 MNHEY and CDR2 SMNVEV (reference sequence). This CDR3 is 16 amino acids long. V shed 5 bases and J 8 bases; nucleotides not matched to a gene: 12. The CDR3 DNA sequence: TGTGCCAGCAGTAGGGCCCCGGGACTAGCGCCTGATGAGCAGTTCTTC. Translated: CASSRAPGLAPDEQFF.

This rearrangement joins TRBV5-1 to TRBJ2-1; tentatively, D is TRBD2 (6 bases). The CDR3 length is 17 residues. Trimming shortened V by 0 bases and J by 5 bases, and 18 bases separated the two germline ends. Germline V gene lookup returns CDR1 SGHRS and CDR2 YFSETQ. CDR3 DNA: TGCGCCAGCAGCTTGGTTATGGAGGGGCGCTGGGACAATGAGCAGTTCTTC. Its protein product is CASSLVMEGRWDNEQFF.

J is TRBJ1-3 and V is TRBV12-3 or TRBV12-4; D gene unclear. This CDR3 is built from 13 residues. V was shortened by 1 base and J by 4 bases, with 5 bases between the two germline ends. The CDR3 DNA is TGTGCCAGCAGTTTAGGGGCCGGAAACACCATATATTTT. Protein: CASSLGAGNTIYF.

The V and J genes are TRBV7-2 and TRBJ2-2; no reliable D call. Trimming shortened V by 3 bases and J by 4 bases, and 9 bases separated the two germline ends. Germline CDR1 reads SGHTA; CDR2 reads FQGNSA. This CDR3 is 14 amino acids long. The chain's CDR3 is CASSLSRSTGELFF. The CDR3 DNA reads as TGTGCCAGCAGCTTGAGTAGATCCACCGGGGAGCTGTTTTTT. The complete variable domain, with remaining parts taken from reference TRBV7-2 and TRBJ2-2, reads GAGVSQSPSNKVTEKGKDVELRCDPISGHTALYWYRQSLGQGLEFLIYFQGNSAPDKSGLPSDRFSAERTGGSVSTLTIQRTQQEDSAVYLCASSLSRSTGELFFGEGSRLTVL.

This clone was seen only once. The chain is built from TRBV7-3 and TRBJ2-2; 8 positions match TRBD1. CDR3 size: 14 residues. Germline CDR1 and CDR2: SGHTA and FQGTGA. V shed 6 bases, J shed 4 bases, and the junction held 4 bases outside the gene matches. The CDR3 DNA is TGTGCCAGCAGGAATGGGACAGGCACCGGGGAGCTGTTTTTT. Its protein product is CASRNGTGTGELFF.

The chain employs TRBV5-4 and TRBJ1-3, with TRBD1 as a possible D gene (6 bases). Germline V CDR1 and CDR2: SGHNT, YYREEE (reference sequence). The ends were cut back, 5 bases at V and 2 bases at J, with 8 bases in the middle. The CDR3 is made up of 13 amino acids. CDR3 amino acids: CASRQGTGNTIYF. In DNA form, the CDR3 reads TGTGCCAGCAGGCAGGGGACTGGAAACACCATATATTTT.

This clone was recorded only once. J is TRBJ2-5 and V is TRBV5-1; TRBD2 aligns across 9 bases. Germline values: CDR1 SGHRS, CDR2 YFSETQ. This CDR3 region has 15 residues. Losses at the gene ends were 1 base for V and 4 bases for J; bases not matched to a gene: 5. The CDR3 here is CASSLPGSGGETQYF. In nucleotides, the CDR3 is TGCGCCAGCAGCTTGCCAGGTAGCGGGGGAGAGACCCAGTACTTC.

The V gene is TRBV2, the J gene TRBJ2-4; a possible D gene is TRBD2 (5 bases). Trimming cost V 2 bases and J 3 bases, with 8 bases left between them. Per the germline V gene, CDR1 is SNHLY and CDR2 is FYNNEI. CDR3 length equals 14 residues. The CDR3 sequence: CASSELEGKNIQYF. For the CDR3, the DNA is TGTGCCAGCAGTGAACTAGAGGGCAAAAACATTCAGTACTTC.

The chain recombines TRBV5-1 with TRBJ1-6; tentatively, D is TRBD1 (6 bases). Germline loops: CDR1 SGHRS, CDR2 YFSETQ. CDR3 length: 14 residues. V was cut by 7 bases and J by 6 bases, with 14 bases left in between. CDR3 coding DNA: TGCGCCAGCGGCCAGGGGACACTTAATTCACCCCTCCACTTT. Translation gives CASGQGTLNSPLHF.

The rearrangement links TRBV6-5 to TRBJ1-3; 8 positions match TRBD1. This CDR3 has 16 residues. Per germline, CDR1 MNHEY and CDR2 SVGAGI. V shed 3 bases, J shed 4 bases, and the junction held 8 bases outside the gene matches. In DNA form, the CDR3 reads TGTGCCAGCAGTTATTCTCAGGGGGCGCAGGGAAACACCATATATTTT. Translated: CASSYSQGAQGNTIYF.

This clone was seen once. The gene calls are TRBV7-8 and TRBJ2-2; 10 nucleotides agree with TRBD2. This CDR3 contains 16 residues. J was trimmed by 3 bases and V by 3 bases; bases with no gene match: 4. In germline, CDR1 is SGHVS, CDR2 FQNEAQ. DNA of the CDR3: TGTGCCAGCAGCTTTGGGACTAGCGTGTACACCGGGGAGCTGTTTTTT. Its protein is CASSFGTSVYTGELFF.

The chain couples TRBV20-1 to TRBJ1-1; no clear D. Trimming took off 3 bases at V and 4 bases at J, with 15 bases between the two ends. CDR3 size: 14 residues. The germline V gene has CDR1 DFQATT and CDR2 SNEGSKA (reference sequence). The CDR3 bases are TGCAGTGCTAGTCAGTCGAGGCCGGGCACTGAAGCTTTCTTT. It specifies CSASQSRPGTEAFF.

This clone was counted a single time. This chain links TRBV28 with TRBJ1-2, with 8 positions matching TRBD1. This CDR3 spans 18 amino acids. Germline CDR1 MDHEN, CDR2 SYDVKM. The trim removed 2 bases at V and 4 bases at J, leaving 15 bases unmatched. CDR3 nucleotide sequence: TGTGCCAGCAGTTTAGTCGGGGTAGGGACAGGCTTTTTCTATGGCTACACCTTC. The encoded protein is CASSLVGVGTGFFYGYTF.

The V gene is TRBV19, the J gene TRBJ1-1; 7 positions match TRBD1. Per the germline V gene, CDR1 is LNHDA and CDR2 is SQIVND (reference sequence). The CDR3 sequence is 15 residues long. V trimming: 3 bases; J trimming: 1 base; junction bases outside the gene matches: 5. The CDR3 here is CASSIGPGGNTEAFF. In DNA form, the CDR3 reads TGTGCCAGTAGTATTGGGCCAGGGGGGAACACTGAAGCTTTCTTT.

This rearrangement joins TRBV27 to TRBJ2-1, with D uncertain. This CDR3 spans 14 amino acids. Germline CDR1 and CDR2: MNHEY and SMNVEV (reference sequence). Trimming shortened V by 5 bases and J by 2 bases, and 10 bases separated the two germline ends. The CDR3 region has the DNA TGTGCCAGCAGTCTCGACGGAGCCTACAATGAGCAGTTCTTC. Amino acid sequence: CASSLDGAYNEQFF.

This clone was seen many times. The chain combines TRBV18 with TRBJ2-2, with TRBD1 identical over 7 bases. The CDR3 is 16 residues long. Trimming took 3 bases from V and 4 from J; bases not matched to a gene: 8. The V gene's germline CDR1 is KGHSH and CDR2 LQKENI. The CDR3 DNA reads TGTGCCAGCTCACCCCGACAGGGCCACACCACCGGGGAGCTGTTTTTT. Encoded protein: CASSPRQGHTTGELFF.

The chain combines TRBV19 with TRBJ2-5, with D tentatively TRBD1 (6 bases). Germline V lookup: CDR1 LNHDA, CDR2 SQIVND (reference sequence). Deletions cut 6 bases from V and 2 bases from J, with 10 bases between. The CDR3 covers 13 residues. As DNA, the CDR3 is TGTGCCAGTAGAAGGACAGAGCAAGAGACCCAGTACTTC. Protein: CASRRTEQETQYF.